The 8 T cell receptor beta chains reported below all come from one sample, sequenced in a study of regulatory T cells in long-lasting Graves disease. HTBI primers from iRepertoire and Arm-PCR of CDR3 regions yielded the TCR beta libraries. TCRdb itself ran the multiplex PCR reads through MiXCR, one entry per CDR3 protein. The sample lists some 560,000 distinct CDR3 sequences, more than 15% occurring once. The time point here: newly diagnosed GD, antithyroid drugs for less than 3 months. RNA from PBMCs was the source of the TCR library. Separately, the same data were catalogued under a study of T cells in Graves' hyperthyroidism and ophthalmopathy.

Sequences were derived from peripheral blood mononuclear cells (PBMCs), sampled at new diagnosis, from a patient treated with antithyroid drugs. Source of these receptors: a woman aged 35-65 years with Graves disease.

The V gene is TRBV28, the J gene TRBJ1-2; the D is unclear. V gave up 1 base and J gave up 5 bases, with 11 bases separating them. The CDR3 loop spans 14 amino acids. Per germline, CDR1 MDHEN and CDR2 SYDVKM. The CDR3 region has the DNA TGTGCCAGCAGTTTATCTGCAGGAGCATATGGCTACACCTTC. It is translated as CASSLSAGAYGYTF.

The gene calls are TRBV7-2 and TRBJ1-5; tentatively, D is TRBD1 (6 bases). Trimming removed 1 base from V and 0 bases from J, with 16 bases in between. This CDR3 is built from 18 residues. Germline V CDR1 and CDR2: SGHTA, FQGNSA. In DNA form, the CDR3 reads TGTGCCAGCAGCTTAGTAGGAGAGGGGGTTAATAGCAATCAGCCCCAGCATTTT. Translated, it gives CASSLVGEGVNSNQPQHF.

Ten or more counts support this clonotype. The rearrangement uses TRBV5-1 and TRBJ2-3; 7 bases match TRBD1. Germline V gene lookup returns CDR1 SGHRS and CDR2 YFSETQ. The CDR3 length is 13 residues. J gave up 14 bases and V 4 bases, and 13 bases lay outside the gene matches. The CDR3, as DNA: TGCGCCAGCAGCATGGACCGGGACAGTCGTTGGTATTTT. Translated, it gives CASSMDRDSRWYF.

This clonotype was found many times. The chain has TRBV28 and TRBJ1-1; D is undetermined. V was shortened by 7 bases and J by 5 bases, with 23 bases between the two germline ends. This CDR3 has 16 residues. The germline CDR1 and CDR2 sequences are MDHEN and SYDVKM. The CDR3 DNA reads as TGTGCCAGCACCACGGCCGGGCAGGTGGTGTATACTGAAGCTTTCTTT. Translating it yields CASTTAGQVVYTEAFF.

Note on this clonotype: A much more abundant neighbour one base away suggests this may be a read error. The chain combines TRBV7-7 with TRBJ2-5, with D perhaps matching TRBD2 (6 bases). CDR1 is SSHAT, CDR2 FNYEAQ, per germline (reference sequence). The CDR3 spans 14 residues. The CDR3 sequence: CASGPLGVQETQYF. CDR3 DNA sequence: TGTGCTAGCGGCCCACTAGGGGTACAAGAGACCCAGTACTTC.

This chain connects TRBV6-1 to TRBJ1-3; D ambiguous. From germline, CDR1 is MNHNS and CDR2 SASEGT. Deletions cut 6 bases from V and 2 bases from J, with 14 bases between. This CDR3 spans 15 amino acids. Written as DNA, the CDR3 is TGTGCCAGCAGGCCAGGATACCAAACTGGAAACACCATATATTTT. Translation gives CASRPGYQTGNTIYF.

The CDR3 DNA is TGTGCCATCAGTGAGTCGGAGGTCGAGGAGCAGTTCTTC. It yields the protein CAISESEVEEQFF. V gene TRBV10-3 combines with J gene TRBJ2-1; D is possibly TRBD2 (5 bases). Germline CDR1 reads ENHRY; CDR2 reads SYGVKD. CDR3 size: 13 residues. Trimming removed 0 bases from V and 10 bases from J, with 10 bases in between.

The sample holds a few counts of this clonotype. The CDR3 protein is CASSQAGNAQYF. The CDR3 bases are TGTGCCAGCAGCCAAGCCGGCAACGCCCAGTACTTC. V usage is TRBV14 and J usage is TRBJ2-5; D remains ambiguous. This CDR3 contains 12 residues. V was trimmed by 1 base and J by 9 bases, leaving 9 bases between them. CDR1 and CDR2 from the germline V gene are SGHDN and FVKESK. Combining the CDR3 with reference TRBV14 and TRBJ2-5 gives the whole variable domain EAGVTQFPSHSVIEKGQTVTLRCDPISGHDNLYWYRRVMGKEIKFLLHFVKESKQDESGMPNNRFLAERTGGTYSTLKVQPAELEDSGVYFCASSQAGNAQYFGPGTRLLVL.